Listed below are T cell receptor beta chains from one sample, sequenced in a study of identical twins. TCRdb redid the calling of the 5' RACE reads with MiXCR, one entry per CDR3 protein. The sample comprises around 1.7 million distinct CDR3 sequences, around 33% of which are singletons, and about 0.3% rests with the top ten. The sample taken for sequencing was cord blood. These receptors were taken from a newborn girl in good health. Both conserved end residues are part of each CDR3. D genes are given only for firm matches. Rows may omit the clone size; those that give it use once, few, many or a size class.

D: NA; size: many; J: TRBJ2-1; V: TRBV12-3/TRBV12-4; DNA: TGTGCCAGCAGTTTAGGACTATTCAATGAGCAGTTCTTC; CDR3: CASSLGLFNEQFF
D: TRBD1; size: NA; J: TRBJ1-2; V: TRBV10-3; DNA: TGTGCCATCAACCCGACAGGGCGGGACTATGGCTGCACCTTC; CDR3: CAINPTGRDYGCTF
D: TRBD2; size: NA; J: TRBJ2-3; V: TRBV12-3/TRBV12-4; DNA: TGTGCCAGCAGTTGGGAGACTAGCGGGAGGAAATCGGGGGATACGCAGTATTTT; CDR3: CASSWETSGRKSGDTQYF
D: NA; size: NA; J: TRBJ2-1; V: TRBV9; DNA: TGTGCCAGCAGCGTAGAGATCCTACGCTCCTACAATGAGCAGTTCTTC; CDR3: CASSVEILRSYNEQFF
D: NA; size: few; J: TRBJ1-2; V: TRBV20-1; DNA: TGCAGTGCTAGAGATCGGGGGGCGCACTATGGCTACACCTTC; CDR3: CSARDRGAHYGYTF
D: TRBD2; size: few; J: TRBJ2-2; V: TRBV12-3/TRBV12-4; DNA: TGTGCCAGCAGTCCGGGGACTAGCGGGAGCAGAGGGGAGCTGTTTTTT; CDR3: CASSPGTSGSRGELFF
D: NA; size: NA; J: TRBJ1-1; V: TRBV5-1; DNA: TGCGCCAGCAGCTTGGGTCGGGTCCTGGGCACTGAAGCTTTCTTT; CDR3: CASSLGRVLGTEAFF
D: NA; size: NA; J: TRBJ2-5; V: TRBV6-5; DNA: TGTGCCAGCACCAAGGGTGGCCCAGTGGGGACCCAGTACTTC; CDR3: CASTKGGPVGTQYF
D: NA; size: NA; J: TRBJ2-7; V: TRBV9; DNA: TGTGCCAGCAGCGTAGGACTACCCTTCTACGAGCAGTACTTC; CDR3: CASSVGLPFYEQYF
D: TRBD2; size: NA; J: TRBJ2-3; V: TRBV4-2; DNA: TGTGCCAGCAGCCAACATCGACTAGCGGGGCAGGGAGATACGCAGTATTTT; CDR3: CASSQHRLAGQGDTQYF
D: NA; size: few; J: TRBJ1-2; V: TRBV6-5; DNA: TGTGCCAGCAGTAGGCTTACAGGGAACTATGGCTACACCTTC; CDR3: CASSRLTGNYGYTF
D: TRBD2; size: NA; J: TRBJ2-1; V: TRBV7-7; DNA: TGTGCTAGCAGCTTTAGCGGGAGGGTACCTACAATGAGCAGTTCTTTC; CDR3: CASSFSGRVPTMSSSF
D: NA; size: NA; J: TRBJ2-7; V: TRBV4-1; DNA: TGCGCCAGCAGCCAAGGGGGAACTAGGGACTACGAGCAGTACTTC; CDR3: CASSQGGTRDYEQYF
D: TRBD2; size: NA; J: TRBJ2-7; V: TRBV5-1; DNA: TGCGCCAGCAGCTTGCCGGGACTACGAACCTACGAGCAGTACTTC; CDR3: CASSLPGLRTYEQYF
D: NA; size: NA; J: TRBJ2-3; V: TRBV20-1; DNA: TGCAGTGCTAGCGTGGGTCCCACACCAGATACGCAGTATTTT; CDR3: CSASVGPTPDTQYF
D: NA; size: few; J: TRBJ1-6; V: TRBV20-1; DNA: TGCAGTGGTCGACGGACGAGCTCCTATAATTCACCCCTCCACTTT; CDR3: CSGRRTSSYNSPLHF
D: NA; size: NA; J: TRBJ1-2; V: TRBV4-1; DNA: TGCGCCAGCAGCCAAGTTCCATTTGACATTTTTTATGGCTACACCTTC; CDR3: CASSQVPFDIFYGYTF
D: NA; size: NA; J: TRBJ1-3; V: TRBV27; DNA: TGTGCCAGCAGTTTAGGGGTCTCTGGAAACACCATATATTTT; CDR3: CASSLGVSGNTIYF
D: TRBD2; size: many; J: TRBJ2-5; V: TRBV18; DNA: TGCGCCAGCAGCCCGGGACTAGAAGAGACCCAGTACTTC; CDR3: CASSPGLEETQYF
D: NA; size: once; J: TRBJ1-1; V: TRBV28; DNA: TGTGCCAGCAGTTTGGTGGGCGCGGGTAGCACTGAAGCTTTCTTT; CDR3: CASSLVGAGSTEAFF
D: NA; size: NA; J: TRBJ1-5; V: TRBV2; DNA: TGTGCCAGCAAAGTACAGGGCAATCAGCCCCAGCATTTT; CDR3: CASKVQGNQPQHF
D: TRBD1; size: once; J: TRBJ1-2; V: TRBV28; DNA: TGTGCCAGCAGTTTACAGGGGGCGATAGGCTGCACCTTC; CDR3: CASSLQGAIGCTF
D: NA; size: few; J: TRBJ2-1; V: TRBV27; DNA: TGTGCCAGCAACCCTCCCGGCAATGAGCAGTTCTTC; CDR3: CASNPPGNEQFF
D: TRBD1; size: NA; J: TRBJ2-7; V: TRBV7-8; DNA: TGTGCCAGCAGCTTAGACCATACAGGGGCCGCCTACGAGCAGTACTTC; CDR3: CASSLDHTGAAYEQYF
D: TRBD1; size: NA; J: TRBJ2-1; V: TRBV20-1; DNA: TGCAGTGCTAGGGACAGGGGGATCTACAATGAGCAGTTCTTC; CDR3: CSARDRGIYNEQFF
D: TRBD2; size: many; J: TRBJ2-7; V: TRBV20-1; DNA: TGCAGTGCCTTAACTAGCGGTTCCTCCTACGAGCAGTACTTC; CDR3: CSALTSGSSYEQYF
D: TRBD2; size: NA; J: TRBJ2-1; V: TRBV4-2; DNA: TGTGCCAGCAGCCAAATACGGGAGGGCCGGAATGAGCAGTTCTTC; CDR3: CASSQIREGRNEQFF
D: TRBD1; size: once; J: TRBJ1-5; V: TRBV18; DNA: TGTGCCAGCTCACCATTCGACAGGGGTGGGCAGCCCCAGCATTTT; CDR3: CASSPFDRGGQPQHF
D: NA; size: NA; J: TRBJ2-5; V: TRBV10-3; DNA: TGTGCCATCAGCCTACCGGGACTTCAAGAGACCCAGTACTTC; CDR3: CAISLPGLQETQYF
D: TRBD1; size: NA; J: TRBJ2-4; V: TRBV12-3/TRBV12-4; DNA: TGTGCCAGCAGTTGGACAGGTGCGCTGGCCAAAAACATTCAGTACTTC; CDR3: CASSWTGALAKNIQYF
D: NA; size: NA; J: TRBJ1-2; V: TRBV6-6; DNA: TGTGCCAGCAGTGACACCGACGTCACCGGCTACACCTTC; CDR3: CASSDTDVTGYTF
D: NA; size: NA; J: TRBJ2-7; V: TRBV20-1; DNA: TGCAGTGCCCCCCTACGGCGGGACTCCTACGAGCAGTACTTC; CDR3: CSAPLRRDSYEQYF
D: NA; size: NA; J: TRBJ1-1; V: TRBV9; DNA: TGTGCCAGCAGCGTAACCTACGGGACAAACACTGAAGCTTTCTTT; CDR3: CASSVTYGTNTEAFF
D: NA; size: few; J: TRBJ1-6; V: TRBV6-6; DNA: TGTGCCAGCAGTTACTCGATTACAGGGAACTCACCCCTCCACTTT; CDR3: CASSYSITGNSPLHF
D: TRBD2; size: many; J: TRBJ2-3; V: TRBV7-7; DNA: TGTGCCAGCAGCCGGACTAGCGGGGTCACAGATACGCAGTATTTT; CDR3: CASSRTSGVTDTQYF
D: NA; size: few; J: TRBJ2-5; V: TRBV3-1; DNA: TGTGCCAGCAGCCAAGACCTCGTTAGGGGCCAAGAGACCCAGTACTTC; CDR3: CASSQDLVRGQETQYF
D: NA; size: few; J: TRBJ2-1; V: TRBV10-3; DNA: TGTGCCATCAGCCCGACAGGTTTGAATACCCATGAGCAGTTCTTC; CDR3: CAISPTGLNTHEQFF
D: NA; size: NA; J: TRBJ2-7; V: TRBV28; DNA: TGTGCCAGCAGTTTGGGGACGGCCGGGGATTACGAGCAGTACTTC; CDR3: CASSLGTAGDYEQYF
D: NA; size: NA; J: TRBJ2-3; V: TRBV12-5; DNA: TGTGCTAGTGGTTTGGGGGGCTGGACAGATATGCAGTATTTT; CDR3: CASGLGGWTDMQYF
D: TRBD2; size: few; J: TRBJ2-3; V: TRBV6-1; DNA: TGTGCCAGCAGCCGAATTAGCGGGGGGGCCCTCACAGATACGCAGTATTTT; CDR3: CASSRISGGALTDTQYF
D: TRBD2; size: NA; J: TRBJ2-2; V: TRBV5-1; DNA: TGCGCCAGCAGCTTGCCCTCGACTAGCGGGAGGAACACCGGGGAGCTGTTTTTT; CDR3: CASSLPSTSGRNTGELFF
D: TRBD1; size: NA; J: TRBJ2-7; V: TRBV2; DNA: TGTGCCACCAGGTGGACAGGGGAGGACTACGAGCAGTACTTC; CDR3: CATRWTGEDYEQYF
D: NA; size: few; J: TRBJ2-6; V: TRBV7-2; DNA: TGTGCCAGCAGCGGTTTAGTCCTGACTTTC; CDR3: CASSGLVLTF
D: TRBD1; size: few; J: TRBJ2-1; V: TRBV12-3/TRBV12-4; DNA: TGTGCCAGCACCTCCACAGGGGTGTTCGGTGAGCAGTTCTTC; CDR3: CASTSTGVFGEQFF
D: TRBD2; size: few; J: TRBJ2-1; V: TRBV4-1; DNA: TGCGCCAGCAGCCAAGTAGCGGGGGGGCACAATGAGCAGTTCTTC; CDR3: CASSQVAGGHNEQFF
D: NA; size: few; J: TRBJ2-7; V: TRBV13; DNA: TGTGCCAGCAGCTTAGGGGTTATCTCCTACGAGCAGTACTTC; CDR3: CASSLGVISYEQYF
D: NA; size: NA; J: TRBJ1-1; V: TRBV15; DNA: TGTGCCACCAGTAGGATACAGGGTTTTGGGGGGAACACTGAAGCTTTCTTT; CDR3: CATSRIQGFGGNTEAFF
D: NA; size: NA; J: TRBJ2-3; V: TRBV20-1; DNA: TGCAGTGCTAGTCTGCCGACCTGGCCAGATACGCAGTATTTT; CDR3: CSASLPTWPDTQYF
D: TRBD1; size: NA; J: TRBJ1-6; V: TRBV5-1; DNA: TGCGCCAGCAGCTTGGTCGGGACAGGTAGCTCCTATAATTCACCCCTCCACTTT; CDR3: CASSLVGTGSSYNSPLHF
D: NA; size: NA; J: TRBJ2-2; V: TRBV2; DNA: TGTGCCAGCAGTGAAGCGTGGAGTTCCGGGGAGCTGTTTTTT; CDR3: CASSEAWSSGELFF